A selection of T cell receptor beta chains follows, all from one sample in a study of T cells after yellow fever vaccination. TCRdb processed the 5' RACE reads anew with MiXCR; each CDR3 protein has one entry. Of around 610,000 distinct CDR3 sequences in the sample, roughly 12% were seen once. Specimen: PBMCs, collected on the day of the yellow fever booster vaccination. These receptors were taken from a man aged 25 to 45 who received the YFV17D yellow fever vaccine. The conserved cysteine and the conserved F or W are not part of the CDR3 here. The D gene is left open where the match is weak. Clone size, where shown, is once, few, many, or a class for clones that have expanded.

CDR3 length | J gene | D gene | clone size | V gene | CDR3 protein
12 | TRBJ1-1 | TRBD1 | few | TRBV6-1 | ASIWRPDRDEAF
12 | TRBJ2-1 | TRBD1 | - | TRBV12-3/TRBV12-4 | ASSTDRRGDEQF
15 | TRBJ2-1 | TRBD2 | - | TRBV6-1 | ASSEWTSGSIRNEQF
13 | TRBJ2-7 | TRBD2 | - | TRBV9 | ASSVGAGSIDEQY
15 | TRBJ2-3 | TRBD2 | few | TRBV11-2 | ASSRAPTGGPSDTQY
18 | TRBJ2-7 | TRBD1 | - | TRBV10-3 | AISASPGTGGISHSYEQY
12 | TRBJ2-2 | - | - | TRBV12-3/TRBV12-4 | ATGRGALAGELF
12 | TRBJ2-7 | - | few | TRBV5-6 | ASSPPDNLYEQY
13 | TRBJ1-6 | - | many | TRBV4-3 | ASKGQTGGDSPLH
9 | TRBJ2-1 | - | - | TRBV19 | ASSRLSEQF
15 | TRBJ2-3 | - | - | TRBV27 | ASSEADTVKSLYTQY
13 | TRBJ2-3 | TRBD2 | few | TRBV10-2 | ASSESSAGADTQY
14 | TRBJ2-1 | TRBD2 | - | TRBV20-1 | SATPSFSGVANEQF
13 | TRBJ2-7 | - | - | TRBV7-2 | ASSPRGTGSYEQY
11 | TRBJ2-1 | - | few | TRBV27 | ASSLKGHRGPF
11 | TRBJ2-1 | - | - | TRBV3-1 | ASSQFGGDEQF
14 | TRBJ2-3 | TRBD2 | - | TRBV12-3/TRBV12-4 | ASSSALATGTDTQY
12 | TRBJ1-4 | TRBD1 | - | TRBV29-1 | SAAGTGLREKLF
13 | TRBJ2-5 | TRBD2 | few | TRBV19 | ASSITSGNLETQY
11 | TRBJ2-1 | - | - | TRBV6-6 | ASRGDTNNEQF
10 | TRBJ2-5 | - | - | TRBV29-1 | SVEDFWETQY
12 | TRBJ2-3 | TRBD1 | - | TRBV6-4 | ASSAGQGHDTQY
14 | TRBJ1-1 | - | few | TRBV12-3/TRBV12-4 | ASSSLKQVYGGEAF
11 | TRBJ2-2 | - | - | TRBV5-4 | ASSGGTTGELF
13 | TRBJ2-7 | - | few | TRBV14 | ASSQDPQSSYEQY
12 | TRBJ2-1 | - | few | TRBV3-1 | ASTQETGYNEQF
12 | TRBJ2-1 | TRBD1 | - | TRBV25-1 | ASSAGGQLNEQF
11 | TRBJ2-3 | - | - | TRBV7-6 | ASSSPLEDTQY
12 | TRBJ2-1 | - | - | TRBV20-1 | SPQRGNREGEQF
14 | TRBJ2-5 | - | - | TRBV7-9 | ASSLGFIRPQETQY
13 | TRBJ2-7 | TRBD1 | - | TRBV6-1 | ASSPDRGKLSEQY
9 | TRBJ2-6 | - | - | TRBV2 | ASNGANVLT
14 | TRBJ2-1 | - | few | TRBV4-2 | ASSQDLRSSYNEQF
14 | TRBJ1-3 | TRBD1 | - | TRBV20-1 | SARLTGTDSGNTIY
14 | TRBJ2-1 | TRBD2 | - | TRBV12-3/TRBV12-4 | ASRPTGTSGRNEQF
12 | TRBJ2-5 | TRBD2 | few | TRBV7-8 | ASSTGLASGTQY
15 | TRBJ1-2 | - | few | TRBV7-2 | ASSERPGQVANYGYT
13 | TRBJ1-6 | TRBD1 | once | TRBV9 | ASSYGTGDGSPLH
14 | TRBJ2-7 | TRBD1 | - | TRBV29-1 | SVEDTIGTGTYEQY
14 | TRBJ2-1 | TRBD2 | few | TRBV5-1 | ASSFRWSSGGNEQF
15 | TRBJ2-3 | TRBD1 | - | TRBV6-2/TRBV6-3 | ASRYPMTGGTADTQY
11 | TRBJ1-3 | - | few | TRBV20-1 | SAGGTSGNTIY